This T cell receptor (beta chain) emerged from a study of tumor-infiltrating lymphocytes in primary liver carcinoma. Study overall: Stage T1-T3 N0M0 tumors measured roughly 4 to 11 cm at most.

Out of unsorted whole blood came the blood RNA, and germline DNA was extracted as well. Germline values: CDR1 SGHAT, CDR2 FQNNGV. The CDR3 spans 15 residues. Study-wide findings and caveats: Lesser overlap characterized tumor-adjacent and tumor-blood pairs relative to tumor region pairs. Tumors reached a significantly greater top-250-clone fraction than blood did (p = 0.039). Researchers did not compare CD4+ and CD8+ repertoires, as samples were bulk unsorted.

From roughly 0.45 ug total RNA, TCR beta cDNA was generated with a primer in the constant region. Slightly modified ARM-PCR with three nested multiplex PCR rounds yielded TCR beta libraries. TRBV1-TRBV30 forward primers paired with a C-beta reverse primer drove the first two PCR rounds, 10 cycles each. TCRdb redid the calling of the multiplex PCR reads with MiXCR, one entry per CDR3 protein. The sample gives 190,000 or so distinct CDR3 sequences, less than 70% of which show up once; 6% to 8.5% is in the top ten. As regards this clonotype: Its cognate antigen is unknown. At one end, the junction sequence differs from germline, possibly due to a read error.

The sequenced sample consisted of peripheral blood. This sequence joins TRBV11-2 and TRBJ2-7; TRBD1 agrees at 9 bases. This sequence originates from a woman in her sixties or seventies with primary liver carcinoma and hepatitis B virus infection. The CDR3 nucleotides read TGTACCAGCAGCTTAGAAAAGGGACAGGGCTACAAGCAGTACTTC. Translating gives CTSSLEKGQGYKQYF.